This T cell receptor (beta chain) was identified during a study of early T cells in non-severe SARS-CoV-2 infection. Regarding the study as a whole: Private and CD4 specificities were missed by VDJdb matching, skewed to anti-spike CD8.

Molecules of cDNA were individually given unique molecular identifiers that were attached to them. Each CDR3 protein gets one entry after TCRdb re-called the 5' RACE reads with MiXCR. The table lists 55,000 to 85,000 distinct CDR3 sequences, approximately 15% of them singletons, with over 11% in the top ten. Germline loops: CDR1 SGHKS, CDR2 YYEKEE (reference sequence). The CDR3 has 12 residues. V was clipped by 5 bases and J by 1 base, with 6 bases between them. Turning to this clonotype: The antigen is not known.

This TCR was recovered from an adult who was a healthcare worker with PCR-confirmed SARS-CoV-2 infection or an uninfected control (not recorded which). The chain combines TRBV5-5 with TRBJ1-1; no clear D gene. Sequencing input: whole blood. The CDR3 here is CASSQRNTEAFF. CDR3 sequence (DNA): TGTGCCAGCAGTCAAAGGAACACTGAAGCTTTCTTT.